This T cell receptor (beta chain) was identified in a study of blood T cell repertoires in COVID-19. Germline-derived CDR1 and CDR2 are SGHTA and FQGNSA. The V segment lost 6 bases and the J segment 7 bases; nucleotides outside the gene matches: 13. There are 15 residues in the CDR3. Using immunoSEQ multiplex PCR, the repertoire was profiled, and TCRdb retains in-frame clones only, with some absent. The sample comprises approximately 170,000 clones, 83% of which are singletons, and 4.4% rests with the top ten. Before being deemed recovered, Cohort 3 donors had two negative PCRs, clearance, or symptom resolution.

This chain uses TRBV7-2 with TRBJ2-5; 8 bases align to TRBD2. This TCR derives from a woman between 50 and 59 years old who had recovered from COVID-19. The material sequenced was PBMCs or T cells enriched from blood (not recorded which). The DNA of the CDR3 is TGTGCCAGCAGTCCTCCCGGACCGGGGGGGTGGACCCAGTACTTC. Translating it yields CASSPPGPGGWTQYF.